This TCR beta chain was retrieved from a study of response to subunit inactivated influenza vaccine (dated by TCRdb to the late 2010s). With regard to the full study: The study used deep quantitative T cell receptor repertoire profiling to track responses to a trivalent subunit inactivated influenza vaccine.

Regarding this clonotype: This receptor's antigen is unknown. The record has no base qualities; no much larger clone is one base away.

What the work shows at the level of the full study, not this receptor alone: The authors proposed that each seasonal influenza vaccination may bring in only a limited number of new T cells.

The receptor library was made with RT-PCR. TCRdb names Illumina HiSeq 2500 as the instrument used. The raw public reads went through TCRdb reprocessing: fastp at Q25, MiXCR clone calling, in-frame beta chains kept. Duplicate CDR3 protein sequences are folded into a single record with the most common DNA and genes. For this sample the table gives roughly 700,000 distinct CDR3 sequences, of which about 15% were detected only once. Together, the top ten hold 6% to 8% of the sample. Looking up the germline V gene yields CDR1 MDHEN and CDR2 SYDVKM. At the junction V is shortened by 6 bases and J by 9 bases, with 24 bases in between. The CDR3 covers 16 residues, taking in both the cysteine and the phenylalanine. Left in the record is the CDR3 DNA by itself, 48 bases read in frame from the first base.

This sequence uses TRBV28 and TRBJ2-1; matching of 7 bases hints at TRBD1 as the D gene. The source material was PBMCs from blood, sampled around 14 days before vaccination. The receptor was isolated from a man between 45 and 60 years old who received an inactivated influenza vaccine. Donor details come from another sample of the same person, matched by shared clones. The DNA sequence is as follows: TGTGCCAGCAGCCCCACAGGTCAGGGGGGTTTCAGTGAGCAGTTCTTC. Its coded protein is CASSPTGQGGFSEQFF.